These 8 T cell receptor beta chains share one sample of origin, sequenced in a study of OX40 agonist ivuxolimab in advanced cancers. Sequenced by immunoSEQ multiplex PCR; TCRdb stores in-frame clones only, minus some. The data hold 100,000 to 110,000 clones, with around 89% observed a single time. The sample here was CD4+ or CD8+ T cells sorted from blood, taken in a trial of the OX40 agonist ivuxolimab. These receptors were taken from an adult with an advanced solid tumor such as melanoma, head and neck, liver or kidney cancer.

The chain joins TRBV9 to TRBJ1-5, with a possible D match to TRBD1 (5 bases). Germline CDR1 and CDR2: SGDLS and YYNGEE. Trimming pared 3 bases from V and 1 base from J, leaving 32 bases between. This CDR3 is built from 22 residues. Written as DNA, the CDR3 is TGTGCCAGCAGCGCCCAGCAGGAGAACGGGGCCACGGTCCTCATAAGCAATCAGCCCCAGCATTTT. Translated, it gives CASSAQQENGATVLISNQPQHF.

V usage is TRBV6-5 and J usage is TRBJ1-6; 7 bases are shared with TRBD1. Germline-derived CDR1 and CDR2 are MNHEY and SVGAGI. J gave up 9 bases and V 6 bases, and 11 bases lay outside the gene matches. The CDR3 covers 15 residues. The CDR3 DNA is TGTGCCAGCAGCCGCGACAGGGATCGGATTTCACCCCTCCACTTT. It encodes CASSRDRDRISPLHF.

V gene TRBV19 combines with J gene TRBJ1-2; TRBD1 is a possible D gene (5 bases). V gave up 5 bases and J gave up 6 bases, with 7 bases separating them. The length of the CDR3 is 11 residues. CDR1 is LNHDA and CDR2 is SQIVND in the germline V gene (reference sequence). CDR3 nucleotide sequence: TGTGCCAGTAGTGCCAGGGATGGCTACACCTTC. This sequence encodes CASSARDGYTF.

This chain links TRBV15 with TRBJ1-1, with D perhaps TRBD1 (5 bases). Trimming stripped 7 bases from V and 1 base from J, with 10 bases between. Germline-derived CDR1 and CDR2 are LNHNV and YYDKDF (reference sequence). The length of the CDR3 is 13 residues. CDR3 bases: TGTGCCACCACCCGACAGTCGAACACTGAAGCTTTCTTT. Its translation: CATTRQSNTEAFF.

V is TRBV27 and J is TRBJ1-2; D remains unclear. CDR3 length: 14 residues. CDR1 is MNHEY, CDR2 SMNVEV, per germline (reference sequence). V lost 5 bases to trimming and J lost 2 bases, with 12 bases between them. In DNA form, the CDR3 reads TGTGCCAGCAGTACCTCGTCTCAGAACTATGGCTACACCTTC. This codes for CASSTSSQNYGYTF.

This chain connects TRBV5-1 to TRBJ2-2, with D perhaps TRBD1 (6 bases). The ends were cut back, 0 bases at V and 5 bases at J, with 14 bases in the middle. The CDR3 is 16 amino acids. The germline V gene encodes CDR1 SGHRS and CDR2 YFSETQ. CDR3 coding DNA: TGCGCCAGCAGCTTGGCCGGGCGAGGGGGAACCGGGGAGCTGTTTTTT. Protein: CASSLAGRGGTGELFF. The full variable domain, with the rest looked up from reference TRBV5-1 and TRBJ2-2, is KAGVTQTPRYLIKTRGQQVTLSCSPISGHRSVSWYQQTPGQGLQFLFEYFSETQRNKGNFPGRFSGRQFSNSRSEMNVSTLELGDSALYLCASSLAGRGGTGELFFGEGSRLTVL.

This chain uses TRBV10-3 with TRBJ1-1, with D perhaps TRBD1 (5 bases). The V end was cut by 2 bases, the J end by 9 bases, with 10 bases between. Germline CDR1 and CDR2: ENHRY and SYGVKD. The CDR3 spans 12 residues. The CDR3 loop is CAISEMGDQAFF. CDR3 DNA: TGTGCCATCAGTGAGATGGGGGATCAAGCTTTCTTT.

CDR3 sequence reads: CASRRDTDTQYF. DNA for the CDR3: TGCGCCAGCAGGCGGGACACAGATACGCAGTATTTT. The V gene is TRBV10-2, the J gene TRBJ2-3; a possible D gene is TRBD2 (6 bases). The CDR3 length is 12 residues. CDR1 is WSHSY and CDR2 is SAAADI in the germline V gene. Trimming pared 6 bases from V and 2 bases from J, leaving 6 bases between.